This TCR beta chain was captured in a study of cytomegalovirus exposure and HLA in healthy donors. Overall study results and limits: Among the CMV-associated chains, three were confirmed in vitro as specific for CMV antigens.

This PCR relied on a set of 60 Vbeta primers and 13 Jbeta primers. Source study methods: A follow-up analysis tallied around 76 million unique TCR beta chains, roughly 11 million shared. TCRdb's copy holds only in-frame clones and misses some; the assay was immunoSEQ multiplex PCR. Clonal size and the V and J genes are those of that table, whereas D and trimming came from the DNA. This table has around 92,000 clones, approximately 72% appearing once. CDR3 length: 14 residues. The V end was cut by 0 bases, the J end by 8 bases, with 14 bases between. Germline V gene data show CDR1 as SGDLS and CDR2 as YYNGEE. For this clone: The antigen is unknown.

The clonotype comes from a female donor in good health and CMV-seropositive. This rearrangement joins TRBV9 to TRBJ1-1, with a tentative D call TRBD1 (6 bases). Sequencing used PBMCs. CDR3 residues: CASSVATGGAEAFF. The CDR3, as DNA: TGTGCCAGCAGCGTAGCGACGGGGGGCGCCGAAGCTTTCTTT.